The next 16 T cell receptor beta chains were all read from a single sample in a study of vaccination and CD4 T cells after COVID-19. No antigen has been identified for these receptors. Sequenced with the Oncomine TCR Beta short-read assay was DNA taken from cultured CD4+ T cells. Each CDR3 protein is one row after TCRdb ran MiXCR on the PCR reads. The top ten hold about a sixth of the sample, which has about 20,000 distinct CDR3 sequences, about four fifths seen once. The treatment here: approximately nine-day PBMC culture with coronavirus spike peptide pools or control peptides (ViraFEST assay). The sequenced sample was CD4+ T cells from blood, cultured in vitro, obtained after SARS-CoV-2 vaccination. All receptors derive from a human donor who received a COVID-19 vaccine.

This chain's CDR3 is CASSIETGFTYNNQPQHF. CDR3 DNA sequence: TGTGCCAGTAGTATAGAGACAGGGTTCACCTATAACAATCAGCCCCAGCATTTT. The chain carries TRBV19 and TRBJ1-5; 7 bases agree with TRBD1. The CDR3 totals 18 residues. Trimming cost V 0 bases and J 3 bases; bases outside gene matches: 11. From germline, CDR1 is LNHDA and CDR2 SQIVND (reference sequence).

This chain joins TRBV12-3 or TRBV12-4 and TRBJ1-3, with 8 bases lining up with TRBD1. The CDR3 contains 15 residues. V lost 1 base, J lost 4 bases, and 3 bases stayed unmatched. As DNA, the CDR3 is TGTGCCAGCAGTTTAGGGGCAGGGGGCGGAAACACCATATATTTT. Amino acids: CASSLGAGGGNTIYF.

This rearrangement joins TRBV2 to TRBJ2-1; the D gene is possibly TRBD1 (5 bases). This CDR3 region has 14 residues. The V and J ends lost 9 bases and 6 bases respectively, with 18 bases between them. CDR1 SNHLY and CDR2 FYNNEI come from the germline V gene. The DNA of the CDR3 is TGTGCCAGTATCCCACTAACAGGAATCAATGAGCAGTTCTTC. Encoded protein: CASIPLTGINEQFF.

The chain carries TRBV6-2 or TRBV6-3 and TRBJ1-1; D is perhaps TRBD1 (5 bases). CDR1 is MNHEY and CDR2 is SVGEGT in the germline V gene. The CDR3 is 12 residues long. Trimming pared 2 bases from V and 7 bases from J, leaving 8 bases between. CDR3 sequence (DNA): TGTGCCAGCAGTTACGGACACTATGAAGCTTTCTTT. Translated: CASSYGHYEAFF.

The CDR3 region is CATSRVLQETQYF. The CDR3 DNA is TGTGCCACCAGCAGGGTCCTCCAAGAGACCCAGTACTTC. The chain joins TRBV15 to TRBJ2-5; D is ambiguous. This CDR3 has 13 residues. Germline V lookup: CDR1 LNHNV, CDR2 YYDKDF (reference sequence). V lost 3 bases and J 1 base, leaving 6 bases between the germline ends.

The gene calls are TRBV7-3 and TRBJ2-5; TRBD2 might be the D (5 bases). Germline CDR1 is SGHTA and CDR2 is FQGTGA. The CDR3 is 12 amino acids. Trimming removed 3 bases from V and 5 bases from J, with 7 bases in between. The CDR3 loop is CASSFPGETQYF. The CDR3 bases are TGTGCCAGCAGCTTCCCGGGGGAGACCCAGTACTTC.

The genes are TRBV5-1 and TRBJ1-2, with D uncertain. The CDR3 covers 13 residues. V lost 4 bases and J lost 4, with 11 bases in between. Germline CDR1 is SGHRS and CDR2 is YFSETQ. CDR3 loop: CASSRGTVYGYTF. As DNA, the CDR3 is TGCGCCAGCAGCCGCGGAACAGTCTATGGCTACACCTTC.

This sequence joins TRBV20-1 and TRBJ1-1; weak D call: TRBD1 (5 bases). Germline CDR1 DFQATT, CDR2 SNEGSKA (reference sequence). The V and J ends lost 3 bases and 1 base respectively, with 15 bases between them. The CDR3 consists of 15 residues. The CDR3 DNA is TGCAGTGCTAGCTCCCTTGCAGGGACGAACACTGAAGCTTTCTTT. This codes for CSASSLAGTNTEAFF.

The V and J genes are TRBV21-1 and TRBJ2-3; the DNA was not compared with TRBD2, the D call given in the table. TRBV21-1 has pseudogene status. CDR3 size: 16 residues. The CDR3 is CASSNCAEDSTDTQYF. CDR3 coding DNA: TGTGCCAGCAGCAACTGCGCGGAGGATAGCACAGATACGCAGTATTTT.

The chain recombines TRBV30 with TRBJ2-5; tentatively, D is TRBD1 (6 bases). Germline CDR1 reads GTSNPN; CDR2 reads SVGIG (reference sequence). The V gene lost 0 bases and the J gene lost 3 bases, with 8 bases spanning the gap. CDR3 length equals 13 residues. Here the CDR3 reads CAWSVNREETQYF. The CDR3 region has the DNA TGTGCCTGGAGTGTAAACAGGGAAGAGACCCAGTACTTC.

The chain combines TRBV5-4 with TRBJ1-2, with 10 bases fitting TRBD1. From germline, CDR1 is SGHNT and CDR2 YYREEE (reference sequence). Unmatched junction bases numbered 4, after V lost 4 bases and J lost 4 bases. The CDR3 is 14 residues long. CDR3 in DNA: TGTGCCAGCAGCACGGACAGGGGGGGCTATGGCTACACCTTC. Its translation: CASSTDRGGYGYTF.

The rearrangement uses TRBV30 and TRBJ2-5; TRBD2 matches at 9 bases. J gave up 1 base and V 3 bases, and 9 bases lay outside the gene matches. CDR1 and CDR2 (germline): GTSNPN, SVGIG (reference sequence). The CDR3 is made up of 16 amino acids. The CDR3 here is CAWSLLAGGRQETQYF. In DNA form, the CDR3 reads TGTGCCTGGAGCCTCCTGGCGGGGGGGCGCCAAGAGACCCAGTACTTC.

The chain carries TRBV20-1 and TRBJ2-3, with 9 bases fitting TRBD2. The trim removed 7 bases at V and 5 bases at J, leaving 7 bases unmatched. Germline V gene data show CDR1 as DFQATT and CDR2 as SNEGSKA (reference sequence). CDR3 length: 13 amino acids. CDR3 sequence reads: CSVGGGARDTQYF. The CDR3 region has the DNA TGCAGTGTGGGCGGGGGGGCGAGAGATACGCAGTATTTT.

The chain links TRBV6-1 to TRBJ2-1; 13 nucleotides align to TRBD2. V lost 5 bases and J lost 0; bases outside the gene matches: 4. This CDR3 has 17 amino acids. CDR1 is MNHNS and CDR2 is SASEGT in the germline V gene. CDR3 sequence (DNA): TGTGCCAGCAGTCTACTAGCGGGGGGGCTCTCCTACAATGAGCAGTTCTTC. This gives the protein CASSLLAGGLSYNEQFF.

The chain couples TRBV5-4 to TRBJ2-3; 12 bases match TRBD1. J gave up 5 bases and V 3 bases, and 4 bases lay outside the gene matches. Germline V lookup: CDR1 SGHNT, CDR2 YYREEE (reference sequence). The CDR3 is 15 residues long. The CDR3 is CASSWDRGRLDTQYF. DNA for the CDR3: TGTGCCAGCAGCTGGGACAGGGGGCGCTTAGATACGCAGTATTTT.

V is TRBV6-5 and J is TRBJ2-2; D ambiguous. Trimming took off 4 bases at V and 0 bases at J, with 9 bases between the two ends. Germline loops: CDR1 MNHEY, CDR2 SVGAGI. The CDR3 is 15 residues long. The CDR3 nucleotides are TGTGCCAGCAGTTCCGGGCCAACGAACACCGGGGAGCTGTTTTTT. Its translation: CASSSGPTNTGELFF.